Listed here are 3 T cell receptor beta chains from one sample, sequenced in a study of blood T cell repertoires in COVID-19 (dated by TCRdb to the early 2020s). Library generation was performed with the immunoSEQ multiplex PCR assay. TCRdb retrieved this table from immuneACCESS and kept in-frame rearrangements only. Not all clones are present; in checked studies, unresolved V genes account for under half, and no reason is known for the remainder. The sample profile shows around 83,000 clones; 86% of them were found once. The ten largest clones take up 27% of the sample. The specimen was peripheral blood. Receptor source: a man aged 45 to 65 with active or convalescent COVID-19.

The rearrangement joins TRBV10-3 to TRBJ2-1; D unclear. The germline gives CDR1 ENHRY, CDR2 SYGVKD. The CDR3 is 12 amino acids. The V end was cut by 5 bases, the J end by 3 bases, with 5 bases between. CDR3 sequence reads: CAISSLYNEQFF. The CDR3 region has the DNA TGTGCCATCAGTTCACTCTACAATGAGCAGTTCTTC.

V is TRBV19 and J is TRBJ2-7; 9 bases match TRBD2. CDR1 is LNHDA and CDR2 is SQIVND in the germline V gene (reference sequence). CDR3 length: 16 amino acids. V was pared by 7 bases and J by 0 bases, with 10 bases of the junction left unmatched. CDR3 protein: CASKGTSYRGSYEQYF. Written as DNA, the CDR3 is TGTGCCAGTAAGGGGACTAGCTACCGAGGCTCCTACGAGCAGTACTTC.

As DNA, the CDR3 is TGTGCCAGCACAGGACAAGAGACCCAGTACTTC. The encoded protein is CASTGQETQYF. The chain recombines TRBV6-5 with TRBJ2-5, with D unresolved. Trimming pared 7 bases from V and 2 bases from J, leaving 5 bases between. Germline CDR1 is MNHEY and CDR2 is SVGAGI. The CDR3 totals 11 residues.